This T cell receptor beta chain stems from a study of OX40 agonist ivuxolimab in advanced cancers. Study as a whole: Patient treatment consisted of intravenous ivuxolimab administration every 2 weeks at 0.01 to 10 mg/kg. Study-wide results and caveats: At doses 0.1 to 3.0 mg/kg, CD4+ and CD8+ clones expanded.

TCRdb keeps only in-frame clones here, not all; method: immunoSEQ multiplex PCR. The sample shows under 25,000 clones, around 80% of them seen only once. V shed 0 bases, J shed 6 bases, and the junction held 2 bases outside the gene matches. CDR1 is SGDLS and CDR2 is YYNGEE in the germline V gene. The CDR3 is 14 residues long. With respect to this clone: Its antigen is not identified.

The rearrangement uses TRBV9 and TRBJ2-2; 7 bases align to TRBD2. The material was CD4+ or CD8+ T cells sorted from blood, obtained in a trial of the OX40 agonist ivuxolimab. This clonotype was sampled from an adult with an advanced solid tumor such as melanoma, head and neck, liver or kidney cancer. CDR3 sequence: CASSVVSGAGELFF. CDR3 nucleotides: TGTGCCAGCAGCGTAGTCAGCGGGGCCGGGGAGCTGTTTTTT.